The sequence of this T cell receptor (beta chain) was determined in a study of T-cell reconstitution after alpha-beta-depleted transplantation in children. General observations from the study: Reports say that about two months after transplant, the alpha-beta T cells came out of several hundred graft clones that had expanded. Newly generated T cells supplied most T-cell counts and diversity one year post-transplant. For some patients, TCRbeta diversity was high at day 60 because of recipient T cells and thymic progenitors that survived.

Unique molecular identifiers featured in how the TCRbeta library was prepared. One entry per CDR3 protein, called by TCRdb with MiXCR from the PCR reads. Here the sample spans tens of thousands of distinct CDR3 sequences, about 5% being singletons. This clonotype came up a few times. Its antigen is as yet unknown. V lost 4 bases and J lost 7, with 14 bases in between. Germline assignment: CDR1 LNHNV and CDR2 YYDKDF (reference sequence). This CDR3 contains 14 residues. This chain uses TRBV15 with TRBJ1-5; maybe TRBD1 (6 bases). The starting material was PBMCs, mostly from graft donor cells, obtained 60 days after TCRalphabeta/CD19-depleted stem cell transplant. The clonotype was recovered from a female patient aged 2 to 10 who had a stem cell transplant for aplastic anemia, so the T cells may come from the graft donor. The DNA of the CDR3 is TGTGCCACCAGCAAAGGACAGATATTACAGCCCCAGCATTTT. Translated: CATSKGQILQPQHF.